Listed here are 15 T cell receptor beta chains from one sample, sequenced in a study of blood T cell repertoires in COVID-19. TCRdb keeps only in-frame clones here, not all; method: immunoSEQ multiplex PCR. The sample includes a few hundred thousand clones, approximately 83% of them seen just once. The material sequenced was peripheral blood. The receptors were gathered from a woman aged 30 to 39 who had recovered from COVID-19.

The rearrangement joins TRBV4-3 to TRBJ2-3; D is perhaps TRBD1 (6 bases). CDR1 and CDR2 from the germline V gene are LGHNA and YSLEER. This CDR3 is built from 16 residues. The germline V and J ends were trimmed by 1 base and 0 bases, with 11 bases remaining between them. The CDR3 coding sequence is TGCGCCAGCAGCCAAGCACGGGACAAGAGCACAGATACGCAGTATTTT. This gives the protein CASSQARDKSTDTQYF.

This clone was observed once. This sequence joins TRBV7-9 and TRBJ1-2; 9 nucleotides agree with TRBD1. J was trimmed by 7 bases and V by 1 base; bases with no gene match: 4. Germline V gene data show CDR1 as SEHNR and CDR2 as FQNEAQ (reference sequence). The CDR3 loop spans 14 amino acids. CDR3 DNA: TGTGCCAGCAGCTTAGAACAGGGGGCGGTTGGCTACACCTTC. This encodes CASSLEQGAVGYTF.

The chain uses TRBV5-6 and TRBJ2-7; TRBD1 aligns across 7 bases. CDR1 is SGHDT, CDR2 YYEEEE, per germline. The CDR3 length is 17 residues. Germline trimming cut 3 bases from V and 3 bases from J; bases unmatched to any gene: 15. The CDR3 here is CASSSGQGVFPFYEQYF. In nucleotides, the CDR3 is TGTGCCAGCAGCTCTGGGCAGGGGGTGTTTCCCTTCTACGAGCAGTACTTC.

V and J are TRBV7-9 and TRBJ1-2; TRBD1 matches 11 bases. The CDR3 runs 14 residues. Germline V gene sequence: CDR1 SEHNR, CDR2 FQNEAQ (reference sequence). J gave up 10 bases and V 1 base, and 5 bases lay outside the gene matches. The CDR3 DNA reads TGTGCCAGCAGCTTAGTTCGGACAGGGGGCGACTACACCTTC. The encoded protein is CASSLVRTGGDYTF. The whole variable domain, remainder taken from reference TRBV7-9 and TRBJ1-2, is DTGVSQNPRHKITKRGQNVTFRCDPISEHNRLYWYRQTLGQGPEFLTYFQNEAQLEKSRLLSDRFSAERPKGSFSTLEIQRTEQGDSAMYLCASSLVRTGGDYTFGSGTRLTVV.

This sequence joins TRBV27 and TRBJ1-4, with D tentatively TRBD1 (5 bases). The length of the CDR3 is 14 residues. V was cut by 4 bases and J by 7 bases, with 13 bases left in between. Germline loops: CDR1 MNHEY, CDR2 SMNVEV (reference sequence). The CDR3 DNA is TGTGCCAGCAGTTCGACAGCCAACCTTGAAAAACTGTTTTTT. Translation gives CASSSTANLEKLFF.

This chain uses TRBV7-2 with TRBJ2-1, with unresolved D. This CDR3 is 13 amino acids long. Trimming removed 1 base from V and 7 bases from J, with 8 bases in between. Germline CDR1 is SGHTA and CDR2 is FQGNSA. This chain's CDR3 is CASSLELWNEQFF. CDR3 DNA: TGTGCCAGCAGCTTAGAGCTGTGGAATGAGCAGTTCTTC. Drawing the rest from reference TRBV7-2 and TRBJ2-1, the complete variable domain is GAGVSQSPSNKVTEKGKDVELRCDPISGHTALYWYRQSLGQGLEFLIYFQGNSAPDKSGLPSDRFSAERTGGSVSTLTIQRTQQEDSAVYLCASSLELWNEQFFGPGTRLTVL.

CDR3 region: CSASQDIVDTEAFF. The CDR3 nucleotides read TGCAGTGCTAGTCAGGACATCGTAGACACTGAAGCTTTCTTT. The chain has TRBV20-1 and TRBJ1-1; D is perhaps TRBD1 (5 bases). The germline gives CDR1 DFQATT, CDR2 SNEGSKA (reference sequence). The CDR3 consists of 14 residues. With 3 bases removed from V and 3 bases from J, the gap between germline ends came to 14 bases.

V usage is TRBV21-1 and J usage is TRBJ1-2; the D call in the table, TRBD1, was not verified against the DNA. TRBV21-1 is deemed a pseudogene. The CDR3 sequence is 17 residues long. CDR3 nucleotides: TGTGCCAGCAGCTCGGACCCCCGGGAGACAGGGGTAGGTGGCTACACCTTC. Encoded protein: CASSSDPRETGVGGYTF.

This chain connects TRBV27 to TRBJ2-5; 8 nucleotides align to TRBD2. The germline V gene encodes CDR1 MNHEY and CDR2 SMNVEV (reference sequence). V lost 4 bases to trimming and J lost 4 bases; unmatched junction nucleotides: 5. The CDR3 spans 14 residues. This chain's CDR3 is CASSWAGGGETQYF. The CDR3, as DNA: TGTGCCAGCAGTTGGGCGGGGGGAGGAGAGACCCAGTACTTC.

This chain joins TRBV9 and TRBJ1-2; D unresolved. V was cut by 4 bases and J by 9 bases, with 13 bases left in between. Germline V CDR1 and CDR2: SGDLS, YYNGEE. This CDR3 has 12 amino acids. CDR3 in DNA: TGTGCCAGCAGCCTCCCCCCAGGCCGCTACACCTTC. Protein: CASSLPPGRYTF.

The V and J genes are TRBV6-5 and TRBJ1-2, with D maybe TRBD1 (5 bases). The V gene's germline CDR1 is MNHEY and CDR2 SVGAGI. V was cut by 0 bases and J by 4 bases, with 12 bases left in between. This CDR3 is 15 amino acids long. The CDR3 DNA is TGTGCCAGCAGTTACTCCGGGCAGGGCAGCTATGGCTACACCTTC. The encoded protein is CASSYSGQGSYGYTF.

The chain has TRBV24-1 and TRBJ2-1, with D maybe TRBD2 (5 bases). The CDR3 length is 13 residues. V gave up 3 bases and J gave up 7 bases, with 9 bases separating them. Germline V gene lookup returns CDR1 KGHDR and CDR2 SFDVKD. The CDR3 DNA follows: TGTGCCACCAGTGATCCTCGGGGAAATGAGCAGTTCTTC. It translates to CATSDPRGNEQFF.

This clone has a handful of counts. J is TRBJ1-3 and V is TRBV4-2; no definite D call. The CDR3 has 17 residues. Looked up from germline, CDR1 is LGHNA and CDR2 is YNFKEQ. V shed 0 bases and J shed 2 bases, with 14 bases lying between them. The CDR3 DNA is TGTGCCAGCAGCCAAGATTTGGGCCTTCACCCTGGAAACACCATATATTTT. Amino acids: CASSQDLGLHPGNTIYF.

The chain recombines TRBV29-1 with TRBJ1-2; TRBD1 matches at 9 bases. Germline V CDR1 and CDR2: SQVTM, ANQGSEA. This CDR3 comprises 18 residues. The ends lost 5 bases at V and 0 bases at J; junction bases unmatched: 16. This CDR3 reads CSVHIPGQGSETNYGYTF. For the CDR3, the DNA is TGCAGCGTTCACATACCGGGACAGGGCTCCGAAACTAACTATGGCTACACCTTC.

This chain uses TRBV6-5 with TRBJ2-5; 8 bases map to TRBD1. V was pared by 5 bases and J by 5 bases, with 7 bases of the junction left unmatched. Germline values: CDR1 MNHEY, CDR2 SVGAGI. This CDR3 has 14 amino acids. This chain's CDR3 is CASSTTTGVETQYF. Written as DNA, the CDR3 is TGTGCCAGCAGTACCACGACAGGGGTGGAGACCCAGTACTTC.